This passage covers 16 T cell receptor beta chains from one sample sequenced in a study of CD8 T cells in ankylosing spondylitis. Study-wide findings and caveats: Typical of ankylosing spondylitis blood, it appeared, was a TCR beta motif of eight highly homologous variants.

For these TCRs, the target antigens are not known. TCRdb re-called the 5' RACE reads through MiXCR, storing one row per CDR3 protein. In the table there are 200,000 to 250,000 distinct CDR3 sequences, about 7.3% of which are singletons. Sample: blood, either unsorted or a sorted T cell fraction (not recorded which). These receptors came from a male donor with ankylosing spondylitis.

The rearrangement joins TRBV28 to TRBJ2-7; D not resolved. CDR3 length equals 13 residues. Trimming removed 5 bases at V and 3 bases at J, with 11 bases between. The germline gives CDR1 MDHEN, CDR2 SYDVKM. The CDR3 coding sequence is TGTGCCAGCAGTCCTAGTGGTTTCTACGAGCAGTACTTC. It encodes CASSPSGFYEQYF.

This clonotype has just a few counts. The chain links TRBV11-2 to TRBJ2-3; D not certain. Germline V CDR1 and CDR2: SGHAT, FQNNGV. The CDR3 runs 14 residues. V was shortened by 2 bases and J by 8 bases, with 14 bases between the two germline ends. CDR3 region: CASSLSTGGRTQYF. The CDR3 DNA follows: TGTGCCAGCAGCTTATCGACGGGCGGTCGTACGCAGTATTTT. The whole variable domain, remainder taken from reference TRBV11-2 and TRBJ2-3, is EAGVAQSPRYKIIEKRQSVAFWCNPISGHATLYWYQQILGQGPKLLIQFQNNGVVDDSQLPKDRFSAERLKGVDSTLKIQPAKLEDSAVYLCASSLSTGGRTQYFGPGTRLTVL.

This clonotype occurred many times. This sequence joins TRBV27 and TRBJ2-3; D perhaps matches TRBD1 (5 bases). The CDR3 has 16 residues. The ends were cut back, 7 bases at V and 5 bases at J, with 22 bases in the middle. Germline values: CDR1 MNHEY, CDR2 SMNVEV (reference sequence). The CDR3 DNA is TGTGCCAGCACCATTGGGGCGGCAGGGCTGGGAGATACGCAGTATTTT. It specifies CASTIGAAGLGDTQYF.

The sample holds many counts of this clonotype. The chain has TRBV25-1 and TRBJ2-7; 10 bases align to TRBD2. Germline V gives CDR1 MGHDK, CDR2 SYGVNS. This CDR3 has 14 amino acids. The V segment lost 3 bases and the J segment 2 bases; nucleotides outside the gene matches: 1. The CDR3 loop is CASSESGRAYEQYF. Here the CDR3 DNA reads TGTGCCAGCAGTGAGAGCGGGAGGGCCTACGAGCAGTACTTC.

At least ten counts were recorded for this clonotype. The chain joins TRBV4-1 to TRBJ1-5, with D perhaps TRBD1 (5 bases). Deletions cut 3 bases from V and 5 bases from J, with 11 bases between. Per the germline V gene, CDR1 is MGHRA and CDR2 is YSYEKL. The CDR3 has 14 residues. In DNA form, the CDR3 reads TGCGCCAGCAGCCAGGGGACCGGAGATCAGCCCCAGCATTTT. Its protein is CASSQGTGDQPQHF.

A few counts support this clonotype. The chain employs TRBV11-2 and TRBJ2-7; D gene uncertain. The V and J ends lost 6 bases and 3 bases respectively, with 18 bases between them. Germline loops: CDR1 SGHAT, CDR2 FQNNGV. CDR3 length equals 15 residues. CDR3 residues: CASRQGPGGFYEQYF. In DNA, the CDR3 is TGTGCCAGCAGGCAAGGTCCAGGTGGATTCTACGAGCAGTACTTC.

In its sample, this clonotype was seen a few times. CDR3 coding DNA: TGTGCCAGCAGAACCCCCAGCTATAATTCACCCCTCCACTTT. This encodes CASRTPSYNSPLHF. The chain couples TRBV2 to TRBJ1-6; D ambiguous. V dropped 6 bases and J dropped 3 bases, with 9 bases sitting between them. The CDR3 spans 14 residues. Germline CDR1 is SNHLY and CDR2 is FYNNEI.

This clonotype was detected ten times or more. The chain has TRBV12-3 or TRBV12-4 and TRBJ1-5; D unresolved. The CDR3 is 15 residues long. The V gene lost 3 bases and the J gene lost 7 bases, with 16 bases spanning the gap. The CDR3 loop is CASSFGARRGQPQHF. The CDR3 bases are TGTGCCAGCAGTTTTGGTGCCCGGAGAGGGCAGCCCCAGCATTTT.

This clonotype was observed many times. The chain employs TRBV6-2 or TRBV6-3 and TRBJ2-3, with TRBD2 matching over 12 bases. The CDR3 loop spans 19 amino acids. The V gene's germline CDR1 is MNHEY and CDR2 SVGEGT. V shed 0 bases and J 3 bases; nucleotides not matched to a gene: 10. The CDR3 DNA follows: TGTGCCAGCAGTTACTCGATTGCTAGCGGGGGGGCCAAAACAGATACGCAGTATTTT. Its translation: CASSYSIASGGAKTDTQYF.

This rearrangement joins TRBV4-2 to TRBJ2-7; the match to TRBD1 covers 9 bases. This CDR3 comprises 13 residues. Germline assignment: CDR1 LGHNA and CDR2 YNFKEQ. The V gene end was trimmed by 3 bases and the J gene end by 7 bases; junction bases not matched to a gene: 4. This CDR3 is CASSQVGTGEQYF. Here the CDR3 DNA reads TGTGCCAGCAGCCAGGTAGGGACAGGGGAGCAGTACTTC.

This clonotype was counted ten times or more. In DNA, the CDR3 is TGTGCCACCAGTGACCCGCCTCGGTACGGCGGAACGAACACCGGGGAGCTGTTTTTT. Amino acids: CATSDPPRYGGTNTGELFF. This chain uses TRBV24-1 with TRBJ2-2; no clear D. This CDR3 contains 19 residues. Trimming took 4 bases from V and 0 from J, leaving 20 bases between them. Germline lookup yields CDR1 KGHDR and CDR2 SFDVKD.

This clonotype was observed at least ten times. The rearrangement joins TRBV7-9 to TRBJ1-2; tentative D call: TRBD1 (5 bases). Germline V gene lookup returns CDR1 SEHNR and CDR2 FQNEAQ (reference sequence). Trimming cost V 0 bases and J 4 bases, with 12 bases left between them. The CDR3 totals 15 residues. CDR3 nucleotide sequence: TGTGCCAGCAGCTTAGCGCGAACAGGCCCCTATGGCTACACCTTC. Its translation: CASSLARTGPYGYTF.

The J gene is TRBJ2-7, the V gene TRBV6-2 or TRBV6-3; D is undetermined. This CDR3 has 13 amino acids. Germline CDR1 MNHEY, CDR2 SVGEGT. V lost 8 bases, J lost 5 bases, and 16 bases lay in between. The CDR3, as DNA: TGTGCCAGCTCCCTCAACGACGTGGACGAGCAGTACTTC. It specifies CASSLNDVDEQYF.

This clonotype was counted many times. The V and J genes are TRBV16 and TRBJ1-1, with D perhaps TRBD1 (5 bases). The CDR3 is made up of 11 amino acids. CDR1 is KGHSY and CDR2 is FQNENV in the germline V gene. Trimming removed 4 bases at V and 7 bases at J, with 7 bases between. CDR3 loop: CASSPDSEAFF. CDR3 in DNA: TGTGCCAGCAGCCCAGACAGTGAAGCTTTCTTT.

This clonotype was counted at least ten times. The genes are TRBV20-1 and TRBJ2-1; 9 positions match TRBD1. V shed 1 base, J shed 6 bases, and the junction held 10 bases outside the gene matches. The germline V gene encodes CDR1 DFQATT and CDR2 SNEGSKA (reference sequence). CDR3 length: 16 residues. This CDR3 reads CSARGFGQGFLNEQFF. For the CDR3, the DNA is TGCAGTGCTAGAGGGTTTGGACAGGGGTTCCTCAATGAGCAGTTCTTC.

This clonotype was detected ten times or more. The V gene is TRBV6-4, the J gene TRBJ1-1, with TRBD1 as a possible D gene (5 bases). The germline V and J ends were trimmed by 0 bases and 5 bases, with 7 bases remaining between them. The CDR3 is 13 amino acids. Germline V CDR1 and CDR2: MRHNA, SNTAGT. Written as DNA, the CDR3 is TGTGCCAGCAGTGACTCGGGGGGAACTGAAGCTTTCTTT. Encoded protein: CASSDSGGTEAFF.